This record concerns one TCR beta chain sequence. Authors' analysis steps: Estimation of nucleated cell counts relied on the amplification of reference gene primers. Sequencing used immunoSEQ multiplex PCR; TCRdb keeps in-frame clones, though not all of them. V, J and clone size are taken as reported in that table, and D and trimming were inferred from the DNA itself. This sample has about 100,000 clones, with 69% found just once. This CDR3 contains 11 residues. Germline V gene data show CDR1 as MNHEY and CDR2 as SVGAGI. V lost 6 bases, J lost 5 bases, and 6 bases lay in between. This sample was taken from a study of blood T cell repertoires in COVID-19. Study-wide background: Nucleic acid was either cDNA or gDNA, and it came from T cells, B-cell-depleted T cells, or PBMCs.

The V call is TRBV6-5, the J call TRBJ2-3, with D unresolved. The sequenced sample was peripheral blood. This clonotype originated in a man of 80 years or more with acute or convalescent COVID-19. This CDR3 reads CASREKDTQYF. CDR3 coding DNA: TGTGCCAGCAGGGAGAAAGATACGCAGTATTTT.